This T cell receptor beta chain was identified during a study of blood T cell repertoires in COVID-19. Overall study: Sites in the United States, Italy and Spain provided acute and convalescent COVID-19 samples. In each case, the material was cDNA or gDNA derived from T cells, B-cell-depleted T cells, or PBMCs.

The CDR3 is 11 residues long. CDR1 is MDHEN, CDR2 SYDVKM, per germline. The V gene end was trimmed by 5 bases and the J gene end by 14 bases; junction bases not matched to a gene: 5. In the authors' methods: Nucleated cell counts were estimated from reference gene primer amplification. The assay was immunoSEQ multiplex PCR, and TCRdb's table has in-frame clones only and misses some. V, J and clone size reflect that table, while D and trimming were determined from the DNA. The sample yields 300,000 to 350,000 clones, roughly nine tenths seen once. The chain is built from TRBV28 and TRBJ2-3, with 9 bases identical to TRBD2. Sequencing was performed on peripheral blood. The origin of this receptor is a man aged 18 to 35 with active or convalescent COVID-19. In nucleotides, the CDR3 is TGTGCCAGCAGTGTAGCGGGAGCATCGTATTTT. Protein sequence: CASSVAGASYF.